Listed below are T cell receptor beta chains from one sample, sequenced in a study of T cells after yellow fever vaccination. TCRdb passed the 5' RACE reads through MiXCR, listing each CDR3 protein once. Among 500,000 to 700,000 distinct CDR3 sequences listed, about 19% were seen once. The sample in question was PBMCs, obtained 15 days after the yellow fever booster vaccination. Every receptor here comes from a man under 40 who received the YFV17D yellow fever vaccine. CDR3s include the opening cysteine and the closing phenylalanine or tryptophan. A D gene is named only where the DNA matches it firmly. Not all rows give a size; the values are once, few, many and, for expanded clones, a class.

CDR3 length: 16
clone size: many
V gene: TRBV5-1
J gene: TRBJ2-3
D gene: TRBD2
CDR3 DNA: TGCGCCAGCAGCTTGGGGACTAGCGGGAGCACAGATACGCAGTATTTT
CDR3 protein: CASSLGTSGSTDTQYF

CDR3 length: 16
clone size: -
V gene: TRBV5-1
J gene: TRBJ2-5
D gene: TRBD2
CDR3 DNA: TGCGCCAGCAGCCCGGGAGGGGGACCCAGCGGAGAGACCCAGTACTTC
CDR3 protein: CASSPGGGPSGETQYF

CDR3 length: 15
clone size: few
V gene: TRBV24-1
J gene: TRBJ2-1
D gene: TRBD2
CDR3 DNA: TGTGCCACCAGTGACCCAGGGACTAGAGGGGCTGAGCAGTTCTTC
CDR3 protein: CATSDPGTRGAEQFF

CDR3 length: 18
clone size: few
V gene: TRBV7-3
J gene: TRBJ2-6
D gene: TRBD1
CDR3 DNA: TGTGCCAGCAGCAAAACGGGACAGGGAGTTACTGGGGCCAACGTCCTGACTTTC
CDR3 protein: CASSKTGQGVTGANVLTF

CDR3 length: 14
clone size: -
V gene: TRBV3-1
J gene: TRBJ2-7
D gene: TRBD2
CDR3 DNA: TGTGCCAGCAGATATAGCGGGAGGTCCTACGAGCAGTACTTC
CDR3 protein: CASRYSGRSYEQYF

CDR3 length: 13
clone size: -
V gene: TRBV7-2
J gene: TRBJ2-3
D gene: -
CDR3 DNA: TGTGCCAGCAGCCCCCAGGTCCCAGATACGCAGTATTTT
CDR3 protein: CASSPQVPDTQYF

CDR3 length: 14
clone size: -
V gene: TRBV12-3/TRBV12-4
J gene: TRBJ2-1
D gene: TRBD1
CDR3 DNA: TGTGCCAGCAGTTTTCCGGGACAGGGGAGGGAGCAGTTCTTC
CDR3 protein: CASSFPGQGREQFF

CDR3 length: 15
clone size: few
V gene: TRBV5-8
J gene: TRBJ1-1
D gene: -
CDR3 DNA: TGTGCCAGCAGCTTGTATCTCGTTGGGAACACTGAAGCTTTCTTT
CDR3 protein: CASSLYLVGNTEAFF

CDR3 length: 14
clone size: -
V gene: TRBV19
J gene: TRBJ2-3
D gene: TRBD1
CDR3 DNA: TGTGCCACCGCGACAGGGGGTTCCACAGATACGCAGTATTTT
CDR3 protein: CATATGGSTDTQYF

CDR3 length: 15
clone size: few
V gene: TRBV5-4
J gene: TRBJ2-1
D gene: TRBD2
CDR3 DNA: TGTGCCAGCAGCTTGCATACTAGCGGGAGTGATGAGCAGTTCTTC
CDR3 protein: CASSLHTSGSDEQFF

CDR3 length: 15
clone size: few
V gene: TRBV11-2
J gene: TRBJ1-2
D gene: -
CDR3 DNA: TGTGCCAGCAGCTTAGGGGGGGAGCCCTCCCATGGCTACACCTTC
CDR3 protein: CASSLGGEPSHGYTF

CDR3 length: 16
clone size: -
V gene: TRBV10-3
J gene: TRBJ2-3
D gene: TRBD2
CDR3 DNA: TGTGCCATCAGTGAAGGGGCGGGAGGGAGCACAGATACGCAGTATTTT
CDR3 protein: CAISEGAGGSTDTQYF

CDR3 length: 14
clone size: -
V gene: TRBV12-3/TRBV12-4
J gene: TRBJ2-1
D gene: -
CDR3 DNA: TGTGCCAGCAGGGAAAGCCTAGGGCTCAATGAGCAGTTCTTC
CDR3 protein: CASRESLGLNEQFF

CDR3 length: 15
clone size: -
V gene: TRBV20-1
J gene: TRBJ2-7
D gene: TRBD2
CDR3 DNA: TGCAGTGCTCGGCCGGGAGCGGGAGTAGACTACGAGCAGTACTTC
CDR3 protein: CSARPGAGVDYEQYF

CDR3 length: 13
clone size: -
V gene: TRBV28
J gene: TRBJ1-4
D gene: -
CDR3 DNA: TGTGCCAGCCTCTCCGGTGGCCGTGAAAAACTGTTTTTT
CDR3 protein: CASLSGGREKLFF

CDR3 length: 16
clone size: few
V gene: TRBV20-1
J gene: TRBJ2-1
D gene: TRBD2
CDR3 DNA: TGCAGTGCTAGTGATAGCGGGAGGGGATCCTACAATGAGCAGTTCTTC
CDR3 protein: CSASDSGRGSYNEQFF

CDR3 length: 13
clone size: many
V gene: TRBV7-2
J gene: TRBJ2-1
D gene: -
CDR3 DNA: TGCGCCAGCAGTTCTAGCTCCTACAATGAGCAGTTCTTC
CDR3 protein: CASSSSSYNEQFF

CDR3 length: 13
clone size: -
V gene: TRBV5-1
J gene: TRBJ2-1
D gene: -
CDR3 DNA: TGCGCCAGCAGCTTGGCCGAAAATAATGAGCAGTTCTTC
CDR3 protein: CASSLAENNEQFF

CDR3 length: 14
clone size: few
V gene: TRBV4-3
J gene: TRBJ2-3
D gene: -
CDR3 DNA: TGCGCCAGCAGCCAGCAGGGCGGCACAGATACGCAGTATTTT
CDR3 protein: CASSQQGGTDTQYF

CDR3 length: 15
clone size: few
V gene: TRBV20-1
J gene: TRBJ1-3
D gene: -
CDR3 DNA: TGCAGTGCTAGAGTGGGGGGGCACTCTGGAAACACCATATATTTT
CDR3 protein: CSARVGGHSGNTIYF

CDR3 length: 15
clone size: -
V gene: TRBV6-2/TRBV6-3
J gene: TRBJ2-2
D gene: -
CDR3 DNA: TGTGCCAGCAGTTCCCATAGCGTTCCGACCGGGGAGCTGTTTTTT
CDR3 protein: CASSSHSVPTGELFF

CDR3 length: 17
clone size: few
V gene: TRBV6-1
J gene: TRBJ2-5
D gene: TRBD1
CDR3 DNA: TGTGCCAGCAGTACCACTACGGCTGGACAGGGGAAAAAGACCCAGTACTTC
CDR3 protein: CASSTTTAGQGKKTQYF

CDR3 length: 13
clone size: once
V gene: TRBV20-1
J gene: TRBJ2-7
D gene: -
CDR3 DNA: TGCAGTGCCCGAACCCCGGGAACCTACGAGCAGTACTTC
CDR3 protein: CSARTPGTYEQYF

CDR3 length: 14
clone size: few
V gene: TRBV18
J gene: TRBJ2-7
D gene: -
CDR3 DNA: TGTGCCAGCTCAATTGGCGAGTCTACCTACGAGCAGTACTTC
CDR3 protein: CASSIGESTYEQYF

CDR3 length: 13
clone size: few
V gene: TRBV6-1
J gene: TRBJ2-6
D gene: -
CDR3 DNA: TGTGCCAGTGGAAATTCTGGGGCCAACGTCCTGACTTTC
CDR3 protein: CASGNSGANVLTF

CDR3 length: 12
clone size: few
V gene: TRBV29-1
J gene: TRBJ2-5
D gene: TRBD2
CDR3 DNA: TGCAGCGTTGCCCCTAGCGGGGAGACCCAGTACTTC
CDR3 protein: CSVAPSGETQYF

CDR3 length: 13
clone size: -
V gene: TRBV6-6
J gene: TRBJ1-2
D gene: -
CDR3 DNA: TGTGCCAGCAGCTCGACCGAACCCTATGGCTACACCTTC
CDR3 protein: CASSSTEPYGYTF

CDR3 length: 12
clone size: -
V gene: TRBV6-2/TRBV6-3
J gene: TRBJ1-2
D gene: -
CDR3 DNA: TGTGCCAGCAGGAGGACTAACTATGGCTACACCTTC
CDR3 protein: CASRRTNYGYTF

CDR3 length: 10
clone size: -
V gene: TRBV2
J gene: TRBJ2-1
D gene: -
CDR3 DNA: TGTGCCAGCAAGAAGAATGAGCAGTTCTTC
CDR3 protein: CASKKNEQFF

CDR3 length: 15
clone size: few
V gene: TRBV5-6
J gene: TRBJ2-4
D gene: -
CDR3 DNA: TGTGCCAGCAGCTTTTTGGACAAACTGGGAAACATTCAGTACTTC
CDR3 protein: CASSFLDKLGNIQYF

CDR3 length: 16
clone size: -
V gene: TRBV12-3/TRBV12-4
J gene: TRBJ2-7
D gene: TRBD2
CDR3 DNA: TGTGCCAGCAGTCCCCACATTAGCGGGATTGGGTACGAGCAGTACTTC
CDR3 protein: CASSPHISGIGYEQYF

CDR3 length: 14
clone size: -
V gene: TRBV10-1
J gene: TRBJ2-7
D gene: TRBD1
CDR3 DNA: TGCGCCAGCGGACAGGGAGGAGGCTCCTACGAGCAGTACTTC
CDR3 protein: CASGQGGGSYEQYF

CDR3 length: 14
clone size: -
V gene: TRBV2
J gene: TRBJ1-5
D gene: -
CDR3 DNA: TGTGCCAGCAGTGTTTACAGGGAGGGGCAGCCCCAGCATTTT
CDR3 protein: CASSVYREGQPQHF

CDR3 length: 14
clone size: -
V gene: TRBV20-1
J gene: TRBJ2-7
D gene: -
CDR3 DNA: TGCAGTGCAGCTAGGGGCAGACTAGGCGTCGAGCAGTACTTC
CDR3 protein: CSAARGRLGVEQYF

CDR3 length: 14
clone size: few
V gene: TRBV7-9
J gene: TRBJ2-3
D gene: TRBD1
CDR3 DNA: TGTGCCAGCAGCTCCAGGGGGTTCGCAGATACGCAGTATTTT
CDR3 protein: CASSSRGFADTQYF

CDR3 length: 16
clone size: -
V gene: TRBV20-1
J gene: TRBJ2-1
D gene: TRBD2
CDR3 DNA: TGCAGTGCTAGACCCCTTAGGGGCGGGAGTATCGATGAGCAGTTCTTC
CDR3 protein: CSARPLRGGSIDEQFF

CDR3 length: 17
clone size: few
V gene: TRBV7-2
J gene: TRBJ2-1
D gene: -
CDR3 DNA: TGTGCCAGCCTTCTTTGGGAAGGAGGCCCCCTCTACAATGAGCAGTTCTTC
CDR3 protein: CASLLWEGGPLYNEQFF

CDR3 length: 13
clone size: -
V gene: TRBV7-9
J gene: TRBJ2-7
D gene: -
CDR3 DNA: TGTGCCTGGGGGCCTTCTCCCTCCTACGAGCAGTACTTC
CDR3 protein: CAWGPSPSYEQYF

CDR3 length: 14
clone size: -
V gene: TRBV29-1
J gene: TRBJ2-1
D gene: TRBD1
CDR3 DNA: TGCAGCGTGGAGACAGGGATCCCCTACAATGAGCAGTTCTTC
CDR3 protein: CSVETGIPYNEQFF

CDR3 length: 17
clone size: few
V gene: TRBV11-2
J gene: TRBJ2-1
D gene: -
CDR3 DNA: TGTGCCAGCAGCCAGAGGGTAGGGATAGTATCCTACAATGAGCAGTTCTTC
CDR3 protein: CASSQRVGIVSYNEQFF

CDR3 length: 15
clone size: -
V gene: TRBV5-5
J gene: TRBJ2-2
D gene: TRBD1
CDR3 DNA: TGTGCCAGCAGCTGGGGGACAGGGGCTGGAGGGGAGCTGTTTTTT
CDR3 protein: CASSWGTGAGGELFF

CDR3 length: 20
clone size: -
V gene: TRBV30
J gene: TRBJ2-1
D gene: TRBD2
CDR3 DNA: TGTGCCTGGAGTGCGGGGGTGGGACTAGCGGGAGGGAGGTCCTACAATGAGCAGTTCTTC
CDR3 protein: CAWSAGVGLAGGRSYNEQFF

CDR3 length: 17
clone size: few
V gene: TRBV11-2
J gene: TRBJ2-3
D gene: -
CDR3 DNA: TGTGCCAGCAGCTTAGGTTGGGGCATAGAGAACACAGATACGCAGTATTTT
CDR3 protein: CASSLGWGIENTDTQYF

CDR3 length: 15
clone size: -
V gene: TRBV28
J gene: TRBJ2-3
D gene: TRBD2
CDR3 DNA: TGTGCCAGCAGACAGCGGGAGGGGGGGGCAGATATGCAGTATTTT
CDR3 protein: CASRQREGGADMQYF

CDR3 length: 13
clone size: -
V gene: TRBV6-1
J gene: TRBJ2-7
D gene: TRBD2
CDR3 DNA: TGTGCCAGTCAGCGGGAGGTCCCCTACGAGCAGTACTTC
CDR3 protein: CASQREVPYEQYF

CDR3 length: 15
clone size: once
V gene: TRBV7-3
J gene: TRBJ1-1
D gene: -
CDR3 DNA: TGTGCCAGCAGCCCTCGGGGGGGGGAGACCACTGAAGCTTTCTTT
CDR3 protein: CASSPRGGETTEAFF

CDR3 length: 14
clone size: -
V gene: TRBV20-1
J gene: TRBJ1-1
D gene: -
CDR3 DNA: TGCAGTCCCTTTCGGGCAGGGACGAACACTGAAGCTTTCTTT
CDR3 protein: CSPFRAGTNTEAFF

CDR3 length: 17
clone size: -
V gene: TRBV7-6
J gene: TRBJ2-1
D gene: TRBD2
CDR3 DNA: TGTGCCAGCAGCGAACTCCCGGGACTAGCGGGAGTGGACGAGCAGTTCTTC
CDR3 protein: CASSELPGLAGVDEQFF

CDR3 length: 14
clone size: few
V gene: TRBV27
J gene: TRBJ2-1
D gene: -
CDR3 DNA: TGTGCCAGCAGTTCGGACCCCCCGGGGAATGAGCAGTTCTTC
CDR3 protein: CASSSDPPGNEQFF

CDR3 length: 15
clone size: few
V gene: TRBV2
J gene: TRBJ2-5
D gene: TRBD2
CDR3 DNA: TGTGCCAGCGGAACCAAGCGGGGTTACCAAGAGACCCAGTACTTC
CDR3 protein: CASGTKRGYQETQYF

CDR3 length: 14
clone size: -
V gene: TRBV11-2
J gene: TRBJ1-4
D gene: -
CDR3 DNA: TGTGCCAGCAGCTTAACCCCGGGAGGTGAAAAACAGTTTTTT
CDR3 protein: CASSLTPGGEKQFF

CDR3 length: 15
clone size: many
V gene: TRBV6-5
J gene: TRBJ2-2
D gene: -
CDR3 DNA: TGTGCCAGCAGTTACACGTATCGACAGAACGGGGAGCTGTTTTTT
CDR3 protein: CASSYTYRQNGELFF

CDR3 length: 17
clone size: few
V gene: TRBV18
J gene: TRBJ2-7
D gene: -
CDR3 DNA: TGTGCCAGCTCACCACCCCCGGAGGAGCGGCTCCCCTACGAGCAGTACTTC
CDR3 protein: CASSPPPEERLPYEQYF

CDR3 length: 15
clone size: -
V gene: TRBV6-2/TRBV6-3
J gene: TRBJ2-7
D gene: -
CDR3 DNA: TGTGCCACCTTCCAGGGAGCGACCCTATGGGACGAGCAGTACTTC
CDR3 protein: CATFQGATLWDEQYF

CDR3 length: 14
clone size: few
V gene: TRBV28
J gene: TRBJ2-7
D gene: TRBD1
CDR3 DNA: TGTGCCAGCAGTTCCTCTGGACAGGGATACGAGCAGTACTTC
CDR3 protein: CASSSSGQGYEQYF

CDR3 length: 16
clone size: -
V gene: TRBV7-9
J gene: TRBJ2-2
D gene: -
CDR3 DNA: TGTGCCAGCAACCAGGGGGGGGCACGGAACACCGGGGAGCTGTTTTTT
CDR3 protein: CASNQGGARNTGELFF

CDR3 length: 12
clone size: once
V gene: TRBV29-1
J gene: TRBJ2-5
D gene: TRBD1
CDR3 DNA: TGCAGCGTTGACAGGGGGCCGGAGACCCAGTACTTC
CDR3 protein: CSVDRGPETQYF